This T cell receptor beta chain was profiled in a study of blood T cell repertoires in COVID-19 (dated by TCRdb to 2019 to 2021). Notes on the research overall: Collaborator samples came from the United States, Italy and Spain and covered acute and convalescent phases of COVID-19. The dataset comprised deeply sampled blood TCRbeta repertoires from subjects exposed to, actively infected with, or recovered from COVID-19. The material from the prospective study consisted of cDNA or gDNA derived from T cells, B-cell-depleted T cells, or PBMCs. The repertoires were released in a freely available public database meant as a resource for research on the immune response to SARS-CoV-2. Where HLA class I and class II types were available, the types were taken from metadata supplied by the sample provider, not from assay-based typing. Sample metadata almost always included a de-identified subject ID, COVID-19 status, age in years and sex. Samples came from the ongoing ImmuneRACE study (first 160 participants) plus 1,254 subjects from 6 global collaborators. Results and caveats for the whole study, not just this receptor: How much clinical and demographic metadata was included differed by source and by participant, and the metadata was provided uncurated.

TCRbeta CDR3 regions were amplified from genomic DNA by means of the immunoSEQ Assay, a bias-controlled multiplex PCR. In the paper's pipeline: The number of nucleated cells in each sample was estimated by amplification of reference gene primers within the assay. To quantify the absolute abundance of each unique TCRbeta CDR3 rearrangement, sequence reads were collapsed and filtered. For each sample, productive Simpson clonality was calculated as the square root of Simpson's diversity index over productive rearrangements. Not all clones reach the TCRdb copy of this immuneACCESS table, which keeps in-frame sequences only. Checked studies attribute under half of the gap to unresolved V genes and leave the rest unexplained. V and J calls and clone size are given by that table; D and trimming were obtained from the DNA. This sample is represented by some 150,000 clones; around 86% of them were singletons. Of the sample, around 40% is held by the ten largest clones.

V was cut back by 3 bases and J by 2 bases, leaving a gap of 8 bases between them. CDR1 and CDR2 are read off the germline V gene (reference sequence) as MNHEY and SMNVEV. The cysteine opens and the phenylalanine closes a CDR3 of 14 amino acids. The kept DNA is CDR3 alone, 42 bases in frame from the first base. This clone was detected a few times. Its antigen target is currently unknown. The record has no base qualities; no much larger clone is one base away. A second Seattle source provided samples from volunteer blood donors who had recovered from COVID-19. Whole blood was collected in K2EDTA tubes by collaborating institutions according to the institutions' own protocols. Collaborator samples were shipped for TCRbeta analysis as frozen whole blood, isolated PBMCs, or DNA extracted from either sample type.

The sequence links TRBV27 to TRBJ1-5, with the D segment identity uncertain. The sequence came from a man aged 50 to 60 who had recovered from COVID-19. The sequencing input was peripheral blood. The bases are TGTGCCAGCAGTTTTACGGGTGGCAATCAGCCCCAGCATTTT. It encodes CASSFTGGNQPQHF.